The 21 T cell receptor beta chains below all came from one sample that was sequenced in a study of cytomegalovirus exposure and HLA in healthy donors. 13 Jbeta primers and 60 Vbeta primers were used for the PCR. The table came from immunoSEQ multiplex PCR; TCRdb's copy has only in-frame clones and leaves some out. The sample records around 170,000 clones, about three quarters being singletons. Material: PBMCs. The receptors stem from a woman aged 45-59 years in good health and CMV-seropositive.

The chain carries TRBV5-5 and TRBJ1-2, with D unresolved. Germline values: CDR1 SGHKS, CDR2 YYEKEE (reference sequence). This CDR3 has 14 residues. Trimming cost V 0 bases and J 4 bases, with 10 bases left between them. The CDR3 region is CASSLGGSGYGYTF. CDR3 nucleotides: TGTGCCAGCAGCTTGGGCGGCAGCGGCTATGGCTACACCTTC.

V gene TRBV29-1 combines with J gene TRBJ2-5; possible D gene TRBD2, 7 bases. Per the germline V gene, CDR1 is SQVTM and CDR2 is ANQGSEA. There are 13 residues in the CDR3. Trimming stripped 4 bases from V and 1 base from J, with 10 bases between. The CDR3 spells CSVGGGGQETQYF. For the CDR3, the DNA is TGCAGCGTTGGAGGGGGGGGCCAAGAGACCCAGTACTTC. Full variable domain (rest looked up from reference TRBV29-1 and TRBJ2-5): SAVISQKPSRDICQRGTSLTIQCQVDSQVTMMFWYRQQPGQSLTLIATANQGSEATYESGFVIDKFPISRPNLTFSTLTVSNMSPEDSSIYLCSVGGGGQETQYFGPGTRLLVL.

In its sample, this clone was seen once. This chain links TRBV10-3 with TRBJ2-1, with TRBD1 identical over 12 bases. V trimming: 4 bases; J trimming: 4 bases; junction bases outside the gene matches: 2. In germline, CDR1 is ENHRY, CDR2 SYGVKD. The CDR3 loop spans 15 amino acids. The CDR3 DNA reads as TGTGCCATCAGTGTGGGACAGGGGGCGTACAATGAGCAGTTCTTC. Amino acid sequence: CAISVGQGAYNEQFF.

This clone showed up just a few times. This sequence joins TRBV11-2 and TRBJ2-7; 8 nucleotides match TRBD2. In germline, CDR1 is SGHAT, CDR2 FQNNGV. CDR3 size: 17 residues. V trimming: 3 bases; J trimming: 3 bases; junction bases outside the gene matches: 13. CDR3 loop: CASSFPAGAPGFYEQYF. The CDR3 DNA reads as TGTGCCAGCAGCTTCCCAGCGGGAGCCCCCGGGTTCTACGAGCAGTACTTC.

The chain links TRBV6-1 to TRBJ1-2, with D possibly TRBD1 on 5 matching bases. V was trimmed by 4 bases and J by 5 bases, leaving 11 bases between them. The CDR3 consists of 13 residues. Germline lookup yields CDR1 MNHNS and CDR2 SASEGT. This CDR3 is CASSGGGWYGYTF. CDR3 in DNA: TGTGCCAGCAGTGGGGGGGGTTGGTATGGCTACACCTTC.

CDR3 amino acids: CASSWGAGGSAPNEQFF. The CDR3 DNA sequence: TGTGCCAGCAGCTGGGGGGCGGGCGGGAGTGCCCCCAATGAGCAGTTCTTC. The rearrangement joins TRBV11-3 to TRBJ2-1; tentatively, D is TRBD2 (7 bases). This CDR3 spans 17 amino acids. V dropped 4 bases and J dropped 6 bases, with 22 bases sitting between them. The V gene's germline CDR1 is SGHNT and CDR2 YENEEA.

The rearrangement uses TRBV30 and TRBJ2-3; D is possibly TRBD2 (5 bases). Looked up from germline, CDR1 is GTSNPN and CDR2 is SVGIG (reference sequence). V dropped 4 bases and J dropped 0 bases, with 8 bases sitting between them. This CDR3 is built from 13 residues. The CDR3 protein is CAWNGGSTDTQYF. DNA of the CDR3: TGTGCCTGGAATGGCGGGAGCACAGATACGCAGTATTTT.

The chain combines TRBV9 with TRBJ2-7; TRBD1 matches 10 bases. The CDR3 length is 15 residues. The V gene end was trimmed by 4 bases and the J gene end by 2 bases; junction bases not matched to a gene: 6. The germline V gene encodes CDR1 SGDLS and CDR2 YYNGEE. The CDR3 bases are TGTGCCAGCAGCTCGGGGACAGGGGAAACCTACGAGCAGTACTTC. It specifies CASSSGTGETYEQYF.

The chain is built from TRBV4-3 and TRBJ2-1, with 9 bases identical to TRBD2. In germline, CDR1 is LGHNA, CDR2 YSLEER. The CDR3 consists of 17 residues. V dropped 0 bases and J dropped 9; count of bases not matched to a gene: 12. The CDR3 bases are TGCGCCAGCAGCCAAGATGAGGGGGAACTAGCGGGTTGTGAGCAGTTCTTC. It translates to CASSQDEGELAGCEQFF.

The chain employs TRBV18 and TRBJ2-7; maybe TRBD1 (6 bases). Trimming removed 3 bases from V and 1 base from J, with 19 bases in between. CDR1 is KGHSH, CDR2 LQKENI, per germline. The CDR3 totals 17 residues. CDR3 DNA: TGTGCCAGCTCACCCACGGCACCCTTCAGGGGTTCCTACGAGCAGTACTTC. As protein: CASSPTAPFRGSYEQYF.

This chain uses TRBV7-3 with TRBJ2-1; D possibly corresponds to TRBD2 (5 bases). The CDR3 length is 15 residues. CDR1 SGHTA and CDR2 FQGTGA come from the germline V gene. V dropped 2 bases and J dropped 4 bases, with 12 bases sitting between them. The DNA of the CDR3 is TGTGCCAGCAGCTTAGGTAGCGCACTTTACAATGAGCAGTTCTTC. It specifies CASSLGSALYNEQFF. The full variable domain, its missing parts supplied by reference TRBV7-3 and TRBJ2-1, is GAGVSQTPSNKVTEKGKYVELRCDPISGHTALYWYRQSLGQGPEFLIYFQGTGAADDSGLPNDRFFAVRPEGSVSTLKIQRTERGDSAVYLCASSLGSALYNEQFFGPGTRLTVL.

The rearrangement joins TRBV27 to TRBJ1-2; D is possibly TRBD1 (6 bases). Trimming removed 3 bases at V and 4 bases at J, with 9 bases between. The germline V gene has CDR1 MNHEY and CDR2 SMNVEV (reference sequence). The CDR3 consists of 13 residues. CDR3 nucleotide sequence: TGTGCCAGCAGTTTGGGACAAGCCTATGGCTACACCTTC. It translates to CASSLGQAYGYTF.

Here the CDR3 DNA reads TGTGCCAGCAGTGAGAGAAACAGGGCTACCGCCAATCAGCCCCAGCATTTT. Translating gives CASSERNRATANQPQHF. This chain connects TRBV6-1 to TRBJ1-5; D possibly corresponds to TRBD1 (6 bases). CDR3 length: 17 amino acids. Germline loops: CDR1 MNHNS, CDR2 SASEGT. Trimming removed 3 bases at V and 3 bases at J, with 18 bases between.

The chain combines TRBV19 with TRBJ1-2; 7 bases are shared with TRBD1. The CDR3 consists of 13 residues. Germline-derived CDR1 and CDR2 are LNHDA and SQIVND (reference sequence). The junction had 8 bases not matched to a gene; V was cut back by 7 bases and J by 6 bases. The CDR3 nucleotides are TGTGCCAGTAAACAGACAGGGATCGATGGCTACACCTTC. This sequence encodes CASKQTGIDGYTF.

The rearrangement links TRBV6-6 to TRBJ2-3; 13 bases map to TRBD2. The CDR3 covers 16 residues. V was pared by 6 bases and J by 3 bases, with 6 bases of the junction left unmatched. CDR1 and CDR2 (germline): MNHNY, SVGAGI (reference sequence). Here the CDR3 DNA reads TGTGCCAGCAGCCTGGGACTAGCGGGGTGGACAGATACGCAGTATTTT. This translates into CASSLGLAGWTDTQYF.

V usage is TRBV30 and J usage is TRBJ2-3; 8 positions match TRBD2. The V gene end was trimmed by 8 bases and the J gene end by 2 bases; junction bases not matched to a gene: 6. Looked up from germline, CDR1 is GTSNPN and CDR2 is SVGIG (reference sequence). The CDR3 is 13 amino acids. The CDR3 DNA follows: TGTGCCCGGGCGGGGGGCCCCACAGATACGCAGTATTTT. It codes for CARAGGPTDTQYF. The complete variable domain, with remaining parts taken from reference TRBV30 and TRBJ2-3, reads SQTIHQWPATLVQPVGSPLSLECTVEGTSNPNLYWYRQAAGRGLQLLFYSVGIGQISSEVPQNLSASRPQDRQFILSSKKLLLSDSGFYLCARAGGPTDTQYFGPGTRLTVL.

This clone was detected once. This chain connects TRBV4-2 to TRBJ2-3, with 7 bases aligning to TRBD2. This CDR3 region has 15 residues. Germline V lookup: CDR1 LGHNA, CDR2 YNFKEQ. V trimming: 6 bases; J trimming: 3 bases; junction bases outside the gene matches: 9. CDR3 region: CASSLAPSGTDTQYF. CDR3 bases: TGTGCCAGCAGTCTAGCGCCTAGCGGAACAGATACGCAGTATTTT.

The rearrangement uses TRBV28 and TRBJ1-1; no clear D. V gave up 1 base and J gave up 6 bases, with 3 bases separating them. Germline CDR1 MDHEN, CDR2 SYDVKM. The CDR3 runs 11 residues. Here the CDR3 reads CASSLFSEAFF. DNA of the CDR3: TGTGCCAGCAGTTTATTCTCTGAAGCTTTCTTT.

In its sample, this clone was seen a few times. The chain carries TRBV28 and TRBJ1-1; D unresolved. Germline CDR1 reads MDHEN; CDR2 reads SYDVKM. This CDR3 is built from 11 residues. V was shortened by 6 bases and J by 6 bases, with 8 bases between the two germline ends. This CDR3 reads CASRHQAEAFF. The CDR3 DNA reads TGTGCCAGCAGACATCAGGCTGAAGCTTTCTTT.

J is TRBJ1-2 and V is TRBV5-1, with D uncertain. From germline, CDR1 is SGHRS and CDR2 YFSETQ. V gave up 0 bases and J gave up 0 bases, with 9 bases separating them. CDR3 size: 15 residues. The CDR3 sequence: CASSLERTANYGYTF. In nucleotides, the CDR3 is TGCGCCAGCAGCTTGGAAAGAACAGCTAACTATGGCTACACCTTC.

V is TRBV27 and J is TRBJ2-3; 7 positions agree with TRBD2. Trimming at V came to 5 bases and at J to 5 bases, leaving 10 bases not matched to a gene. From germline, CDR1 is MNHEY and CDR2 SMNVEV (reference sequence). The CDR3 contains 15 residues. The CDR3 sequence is CASSRSGGALDTQYF. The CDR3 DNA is TGTGCCAGCAGTCGCTCGGGGGGAGCGCTAGATACGCAGTATTTT.